This TCR beta chain was identified during a study of control samples from healthy donors and cancer patients (dated by TCRdb to 2020 to 2022). Measured from the cysteine to the phenylalanine, the CDR3 is 12 residues long. The CDR3 DNA has 36 bases and is translated from base 1. V was cut back by 3 bases and J by 5 bases, leaving a gap of 10 bases between them. According to the germline V gene (reference sequence), CDR1 reads DFQATT and CDR2 reads SNEGSKA. Library preparation used the immunoSEQ multiplex PCR assay. The clones in this table, taken by TCRdb from immuneACCESS, are in-frame only. Not every clone is retained; where verified, under half of the shortfall comes from an unresolved V gene, and the cause of the rest is unknown. This sample gives tens of thousands of clones in total; roughly 90% of them show up just once. Of the sample, about a fifth falls within the top ten clones. Notes on this clone: Its binding antigen is unknown. Nothing much larger sits one base from this clone, and base qualities are not available.

The sequence links TRBV20-1 to TRBJ1-2; the D gene cannot be named for sure. Material: PBMCs. The sequence was collected from a woman between 35 and 50 years old with head and neck cancer. In nucleotides, the sequence is TGCAGTGCTAGTTTATCGGGATATGGCTACACCTTC. It is translated as CSASLSGYGYTF.